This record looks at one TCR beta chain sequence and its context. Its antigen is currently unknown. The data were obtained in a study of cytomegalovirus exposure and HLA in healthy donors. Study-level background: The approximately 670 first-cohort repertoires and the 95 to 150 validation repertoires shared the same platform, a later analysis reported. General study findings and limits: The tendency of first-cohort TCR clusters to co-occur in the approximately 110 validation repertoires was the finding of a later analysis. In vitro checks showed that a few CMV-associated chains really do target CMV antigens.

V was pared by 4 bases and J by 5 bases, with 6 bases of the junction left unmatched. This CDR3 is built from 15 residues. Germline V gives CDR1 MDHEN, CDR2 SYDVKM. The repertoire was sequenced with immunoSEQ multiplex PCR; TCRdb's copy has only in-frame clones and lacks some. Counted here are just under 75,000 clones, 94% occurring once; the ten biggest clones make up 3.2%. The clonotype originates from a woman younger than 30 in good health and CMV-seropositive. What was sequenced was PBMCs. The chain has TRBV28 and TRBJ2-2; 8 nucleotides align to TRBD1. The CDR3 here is CASSSGQARTGELFF. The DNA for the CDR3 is TGTGCCAGCAGTTCGGGACAGGCGAGAACCGGGGAGCTGTTTTTT.